Reported below is one T cell receptor beta chain. The CDR3 has 15 amino acids. Trimming removed 3 bases from V and 5 bases from J; junction bases left unmatched: 8. Germline CDR1 reads SGDLS; CDR2 reads YYNGEE. Here immunoSEQ multiplex PCR was the method, and the copy in TCRdb shows in-frame clones only, minus some. The repertoire holds under 150,000 clones, with more than 65% as singletons. This sample stems from a study of T cell responses to AZD1222 COVID-19 vaccine. This TCR came from an adult who received the AZD1222 COVID-19 vaccine. The chain uses TRBV9 and TRBJ1-1; 9 nucleotides agree with TRBD1. Sequenced here: peripheral blood, sampled 28 days after the second AZD1222 dose. This chain's CDR3 is CASSAPDRGPTEAFF. CDR3 bases: TGTGCCAGCAGCGCGCCGGACAGGGGCCCAACTGAAGCTTTCTTT.